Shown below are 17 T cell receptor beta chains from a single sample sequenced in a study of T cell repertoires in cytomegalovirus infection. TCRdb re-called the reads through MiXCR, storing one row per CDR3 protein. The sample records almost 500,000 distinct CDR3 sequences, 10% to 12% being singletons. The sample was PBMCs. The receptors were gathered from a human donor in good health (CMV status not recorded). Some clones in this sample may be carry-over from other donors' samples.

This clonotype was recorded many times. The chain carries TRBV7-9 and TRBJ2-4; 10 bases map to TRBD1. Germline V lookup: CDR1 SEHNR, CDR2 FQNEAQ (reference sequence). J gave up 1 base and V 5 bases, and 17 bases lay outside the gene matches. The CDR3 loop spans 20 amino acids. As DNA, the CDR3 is TGTGCCAGCAGCCTGGGCCGGGACAGGGGTGCTATTGGTGCCAAAAACATTCAGTACTTC. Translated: CASSLGRDRGAIGAKNIQYF.

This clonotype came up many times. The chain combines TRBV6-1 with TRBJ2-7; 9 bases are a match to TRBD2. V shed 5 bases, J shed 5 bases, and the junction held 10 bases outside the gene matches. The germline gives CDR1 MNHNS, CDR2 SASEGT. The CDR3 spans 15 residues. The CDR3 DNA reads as TGTGCCAGCAGTTATCCGGGACTAGCAGTCCACGAGCAGTACTTC. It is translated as CASSYPGLAVHEQYF.

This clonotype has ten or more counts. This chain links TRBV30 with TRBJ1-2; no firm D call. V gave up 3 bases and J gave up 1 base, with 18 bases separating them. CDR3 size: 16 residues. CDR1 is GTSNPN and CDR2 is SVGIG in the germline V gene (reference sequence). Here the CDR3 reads CAWSVPRVAVNYGYTF. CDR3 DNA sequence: TGTGCCTGGAGCGTCCCCCGGGTGGCAGTTAACTATGGCTACACCTTC.

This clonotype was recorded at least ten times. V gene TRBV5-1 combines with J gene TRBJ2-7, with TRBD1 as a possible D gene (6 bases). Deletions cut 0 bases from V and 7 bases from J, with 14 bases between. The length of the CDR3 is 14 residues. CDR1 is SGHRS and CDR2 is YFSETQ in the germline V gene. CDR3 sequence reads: CASSLAVGAEEQYF. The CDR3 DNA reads TGCGCCAGCAGCTTGGCAGTGGGGGCGGAGGAGCAGTACTTC.

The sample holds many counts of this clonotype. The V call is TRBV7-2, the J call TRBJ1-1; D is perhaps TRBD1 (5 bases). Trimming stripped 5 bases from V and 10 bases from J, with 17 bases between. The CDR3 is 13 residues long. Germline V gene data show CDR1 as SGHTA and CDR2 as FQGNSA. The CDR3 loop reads CASSPLNGQGAFF. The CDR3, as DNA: TGTGCCAGCAGCCCATTAAATGGGCAGGGAGCTTTCTTT.

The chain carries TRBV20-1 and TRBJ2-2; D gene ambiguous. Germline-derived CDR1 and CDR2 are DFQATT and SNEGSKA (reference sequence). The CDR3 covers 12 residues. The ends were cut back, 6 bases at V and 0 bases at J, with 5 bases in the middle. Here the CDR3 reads CSAYSNTGELFF. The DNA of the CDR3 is TGCAGTGCCTATTCGAACACCGGGGAGCTGTTTTTT.

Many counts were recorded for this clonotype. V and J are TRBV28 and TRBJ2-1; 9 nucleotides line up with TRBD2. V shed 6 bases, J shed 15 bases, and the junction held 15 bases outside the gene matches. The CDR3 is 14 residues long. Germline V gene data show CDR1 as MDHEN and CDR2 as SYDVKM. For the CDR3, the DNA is TGTGCCAGCAGCCCACTTAGCGGGAGAGCCGGGTGGTTCTTC. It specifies CASSPLSGRAGWFF.

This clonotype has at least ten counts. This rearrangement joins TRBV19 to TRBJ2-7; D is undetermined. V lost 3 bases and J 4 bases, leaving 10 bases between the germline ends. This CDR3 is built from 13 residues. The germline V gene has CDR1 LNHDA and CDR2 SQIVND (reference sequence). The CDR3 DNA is TGTGCCAGTAGTATTGCCATCCGTTACGAGCAGTACTTC. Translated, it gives CASSIAIRYEQYF.

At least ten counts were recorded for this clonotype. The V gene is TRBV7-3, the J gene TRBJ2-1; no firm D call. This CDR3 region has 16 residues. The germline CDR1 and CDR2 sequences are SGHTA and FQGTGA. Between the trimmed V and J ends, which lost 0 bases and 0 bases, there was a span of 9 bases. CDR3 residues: CASSLTDSLSYNEQFF. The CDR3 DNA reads TGTGCCAGCAGCTTAACCGACTCCCTCTCCTACAATGAGCAGTTCTTC.

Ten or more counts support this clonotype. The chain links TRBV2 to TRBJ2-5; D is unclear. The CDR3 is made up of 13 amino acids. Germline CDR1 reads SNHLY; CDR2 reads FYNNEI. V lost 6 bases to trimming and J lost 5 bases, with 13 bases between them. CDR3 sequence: CASRPGPSETQYF. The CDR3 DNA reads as TGTGCCAGCAGACCTGGGCCCTCCGAGACCCAGTACTTC.

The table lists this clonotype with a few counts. The CDR3 is CASSYSINLAGNTGELFF. The CDR3 nucleotides read TGTGCCAGCAGTTACTCGATTAATTTAGCGGGGAACACCGGGGAGCTGTTTTTT. The rearrangement links TRBV6-5 to TRBJ2-2, with 7 bases lining up with TRBD2. The CDR3 is 18 amino acids. Losses at the gene ends were 0 bases for V and 1 base for J; bases not matched to a gene: 8. Per germline, CDR1 MNHEY and CDR2 SVGAGI.

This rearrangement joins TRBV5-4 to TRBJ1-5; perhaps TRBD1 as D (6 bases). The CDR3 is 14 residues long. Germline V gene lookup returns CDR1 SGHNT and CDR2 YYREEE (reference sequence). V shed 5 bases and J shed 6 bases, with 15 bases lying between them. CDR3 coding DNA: TGTGCCAGCAGTGACCAGGGGAGCGCTCAGCCCCAGCATTTT. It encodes CASSDQGSAQPQHF.

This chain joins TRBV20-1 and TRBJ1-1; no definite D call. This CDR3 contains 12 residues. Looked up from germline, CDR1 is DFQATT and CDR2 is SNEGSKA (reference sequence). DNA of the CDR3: TGCAGCAGCCAGTGGAGCGGCACTGAAGCTTTCTTT. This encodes CSSQWSGTEAFF.

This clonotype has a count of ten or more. The CDR3 loop reads CASRIQLNTEAFF. DNA of the CDR3: TGTGCCAGCAGGATTCAATTGAACACTGAAGCTTTCTTT. The V call is TRBV7-9, the J call TRBJ1-1; unclear D gene. CDR3 size: 13 residues. The V gene lost 6 bases and the J gene lost 0 bases, with 8 bases spanning the gap. Germline V gives CDR1 SEHNR, CDR2 FQNEAQ (reference sequence).

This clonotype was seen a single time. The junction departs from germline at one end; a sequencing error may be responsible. CDR3 loop: CASSDSGVTDTQCF. The CDR3 DNA reads TGTGCCAGCAGTGACTCGGGGGTTACAGATACGCAGTGTTTT. V gene TRBV6-4 combines with J gene TRBJ2-3; D is perhaps TRBD1 or TRBD2 (5 bases each). The CDR3 extends over 14 amino acids. Germline CDR1 reads MRHNA; CDR2 reads SNTAGT.

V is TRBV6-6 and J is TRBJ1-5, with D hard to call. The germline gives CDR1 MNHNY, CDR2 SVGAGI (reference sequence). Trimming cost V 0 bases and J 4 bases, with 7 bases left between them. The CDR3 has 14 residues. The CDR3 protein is CASSYSDGNQPQHF. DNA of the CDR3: TGTGCCAGCAGTTACTCAGATGGTAATCAGCCCCAGCATTTT.

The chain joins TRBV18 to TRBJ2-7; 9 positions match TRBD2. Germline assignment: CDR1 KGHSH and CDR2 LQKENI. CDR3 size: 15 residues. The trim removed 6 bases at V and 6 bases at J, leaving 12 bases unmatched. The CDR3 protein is CASSTRGGALGEQYF. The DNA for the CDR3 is TGTGCCAGCTCTACCCGCGGGGGGGCCTTGGGCGAGCAGTACTTC. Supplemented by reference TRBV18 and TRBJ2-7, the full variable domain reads NAGVMQNPRHLVRRRGQEARLRCSPMKGHSHVYWYRQLPEEGLKFMVYLQKENIIDESGMPKERFSAEFPKEGPSILRIQQVVRGDSAAYFCASSTRGGALGEQYFGPGTRLTVT.